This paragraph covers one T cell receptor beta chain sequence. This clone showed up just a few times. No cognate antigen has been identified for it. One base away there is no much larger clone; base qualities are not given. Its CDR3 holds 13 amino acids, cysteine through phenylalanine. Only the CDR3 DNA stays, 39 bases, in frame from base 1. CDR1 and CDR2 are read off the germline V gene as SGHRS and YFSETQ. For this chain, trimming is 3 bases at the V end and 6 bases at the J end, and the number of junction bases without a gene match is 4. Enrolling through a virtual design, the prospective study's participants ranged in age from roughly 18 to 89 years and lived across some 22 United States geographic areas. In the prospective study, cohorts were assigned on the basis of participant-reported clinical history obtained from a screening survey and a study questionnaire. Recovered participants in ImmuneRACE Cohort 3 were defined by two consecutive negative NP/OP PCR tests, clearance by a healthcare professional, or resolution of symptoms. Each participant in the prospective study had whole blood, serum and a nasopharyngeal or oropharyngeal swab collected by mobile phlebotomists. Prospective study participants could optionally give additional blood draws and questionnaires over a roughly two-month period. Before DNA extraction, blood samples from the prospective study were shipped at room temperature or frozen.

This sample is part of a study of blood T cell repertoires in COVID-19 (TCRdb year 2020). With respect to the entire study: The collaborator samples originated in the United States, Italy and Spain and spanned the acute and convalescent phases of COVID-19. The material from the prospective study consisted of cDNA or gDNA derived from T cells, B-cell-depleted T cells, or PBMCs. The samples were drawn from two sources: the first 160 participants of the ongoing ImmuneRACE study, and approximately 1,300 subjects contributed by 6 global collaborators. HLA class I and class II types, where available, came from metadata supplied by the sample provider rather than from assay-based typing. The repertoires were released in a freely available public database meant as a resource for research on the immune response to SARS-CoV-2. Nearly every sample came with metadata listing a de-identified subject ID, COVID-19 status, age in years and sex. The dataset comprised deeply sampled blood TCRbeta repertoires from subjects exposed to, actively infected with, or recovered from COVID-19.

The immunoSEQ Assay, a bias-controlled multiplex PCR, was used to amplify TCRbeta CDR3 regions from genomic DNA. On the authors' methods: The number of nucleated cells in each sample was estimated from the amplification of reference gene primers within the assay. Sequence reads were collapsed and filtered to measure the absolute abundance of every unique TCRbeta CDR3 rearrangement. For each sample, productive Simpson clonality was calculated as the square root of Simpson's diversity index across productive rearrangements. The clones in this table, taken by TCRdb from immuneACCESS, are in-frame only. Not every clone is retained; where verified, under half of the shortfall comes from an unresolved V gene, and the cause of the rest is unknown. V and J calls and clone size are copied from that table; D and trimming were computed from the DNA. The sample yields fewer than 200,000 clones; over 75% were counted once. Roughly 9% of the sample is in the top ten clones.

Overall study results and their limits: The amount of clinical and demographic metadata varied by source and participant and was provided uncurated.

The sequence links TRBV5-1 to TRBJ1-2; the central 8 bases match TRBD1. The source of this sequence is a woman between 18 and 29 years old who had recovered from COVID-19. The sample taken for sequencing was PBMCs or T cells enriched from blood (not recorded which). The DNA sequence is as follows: TGCGCCAGCAGCTCGGACAGGGATCATGGCTACACCTTC. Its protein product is CASSSDRDHGYTF.